These 32 T cell receptor beta chains were all obtained from the same sample, sequenced in a study of T cells in Graves' hyperthyroidism and ophthalmopathy (dated by TCRdb to between 2017 and 2020). Library generation was performed with multiplex PCR. Data came from an Illumina HiSeq 2000. TCR beta CDR3 regions were amplified from RNA transcripts. The first round of RT-PCR for the TCR CDR3 was performed with the HTBI primer set and the Qiagen OneStep RT-PCR kit. Using fastp trimming at Q25 and MiXCR clonotype assembly, TCRdb reanalyzed the public sequencing data and kept in-frame beta chains. For every CDR3 protein sequence, its rows merge into one entry that carries the most common genes and DNA. Within this sample are approximately 320,000 distinct CDR3 sequences, with around 17% of them counted one time only. The ten largest clones add up to around 34% of the sample. Sequencing input: blood. These TCRs come from a man aged 25 to 45 with Graves' hyperthyroidism.

There are a few counts of this clonotype. J is TRBJ1-4 and V is TRBV28, with TRBD1 matching 7 bases. Per germline, CDR1 MDHEN and CDR2 SYDVKM. Losses at the gene ends were 3 bases for V and 8 bases for J; bases not matched to a gene: 6. The CDR3 runs 14 residues. The CDR3 region has the DNA TGTGCCAGCAGTTTCGGCAGGGGGGAGGAAAAACTGTTTTTT. Protein: CASSFGRGEEKLFF.

This clonotype has at least ten counts. The J gene is TRBJ2-7, the V gene TRBV2; 11 bases match TRBD1. Per germline, CDR1 SNHLY and CDR2 FYNNEI. Trimming at V came to 7 bases and at J to 3 bases, leaving 8 bases not matched to a gene. CDR3 size: 15 residues. This CDR3 is CASTRTGTGGYEQYF. The CDR3 DNA follows: TGTGCCAGCACCAGGACCGGGACAGGGGGCTACGAGCAGTACTTC.

There are many counts of this clonotype. V and J are TRBV6-1 and TRBJ1-5; D is ambiguous. CDR1 is MNHNS, CDR2 SASEGT, per germline. V dropped 10 bases and J dropped 5 bases, with 12 bases sitting between them. This CDR3 comprises 12 residues. CDR3 sequence: CATWDLYQPQHF. CDR3 in DNA: TGTGCCACTTGGGATCTGTATCAGCCCCAGCATTTT.

The CDR3 bases are TGTGCCACCAGCCTCGGGGAGAATGAGCAGTTCTTC. Amino acid sequence: CATSLGENEQFF. V is TRBV24-1 and J is TRBJ2-1; a possible D gene is TRBD2 (5 bases). In germline, CDR1 is KGHDR, CDR2 SFDVKD. The ends were cut back, 7 bases at V and 7 bases at J, with 10 bases in the middle. The CDR3 length is 12 residues.

The rearrangement links TRBV7-9 to TRBJ1-1; D gene ambiguous. V was shortened by 5 bases and J by 4 bases, with 17 bases between the two germline ends. Germline CDR1 reads SEHNR; CDR2 reads FQNEAQ (reference sequence). This CDR3 has 15 residues. For the CDR3, the DNA is TGTGCCAGCAGCCCGACCCGACAATGGGGCACTGAAGCTTTCTTT. Protein: CASSPTRQWGTEAFF. The whole variable domain, filled in from reference TRBV7-9 and TRBJ1-1, reads DTGVSQNPRHKITKRGQNVTFRCDPISEHNRLYWYRQTLGQGPEFLTYFQNEAQLEKSRLLSDRFSAERPKGSFSTLEIQRTEQGDSAMYLCASSPTRQWGTEAFFGQGTRLTVV.

This chain connects TRBV12-3 or TRBV12-4 to TRBJ2-2; TRBD1 might be the D (7 bases). The V end was cut by 6 bases, the J end by 4 bases, with 21 bases between. The CDR3 runs to 17 residues. CDR3 bases: TGTGCCAGCAGCCCCACCTCAGGGGGGTTCTTCACCGGGGAGCTGTTTTTT. Its translation is CASSPTSGGFFTGELFF.

The chain is built from TRBV29-1 and TRBJ2-1; TRBD2 might be the D (6 bases). The closer fit of TRBJ2-7 to the DNA end suggests the J call may be wrong. CDR3 length: 13 residues. The germline CDR1 and CDR2 sequences are SQVTM and ANQGSEA. In DNA, the CDR3 is TGCAGCGTTCGGGACTCCTCCGTGGATGAGCAGTACTTC. Encoded protein: CSVRDSSVDEQYF.

The CDR3, as DNA: TGTGCCAGTAGTTTTGAGGGGCTAGCGGGAGGCGCCGACAATGAGCAGTTCTTC. Its protein is CASSFEGLAGGADNEQFF. The rearrangement joins TRBV19 to TRBJ2-1; TRBD2 aligns across 11 bases. Germline assignment: CDR1 LNHDA and CDR2 SQIVND (reference sequence). The CDR3 totals 18 residues. The junction had 14 bases not matched to a gene; V was cut back by 5 bases and J by 5 bases.

The rearrangement uses TRBV5-1 and TRBJ1-2, with D maybe TRBD1 (5 bases). The CDR3 sequence is 14 residues long. Germline values: CDR1 SGHRS, CDR2 YFSETQ. Trimming left V 4 bases short and J 8 bases short, with 18 bases between. CDR3 nucleotide sequence: TGCGCCAGCAGCCCCACGCAGGGCGGATACGGCTACACCTTC. This codes for CASSPTQGGYGYTF.

DNA for the CDR3: TGTGCCATCAGTGTCGGACTAGCGGGCCAAGAGACCCAGTACTTC. It translates to CAISVGLAGQETQYF. The V and J genes are TRBV10-3 and TRBJ2-5; TRBD2 aligns across 11 bases. Germline CDR1 ENHRY, CDR2 SYGVKD. CDR3 length equals 15 residues. Unmatched junction bases numbered 2, after V lost 4 bases and J lost 1 base.

This clonotype has just a few counts. The junction departs from the called germline gene at one end, perhaps through a read error. The V and J genes are TRBV24-1 and TRBJ1-4; tentative D call: TRBD1 (6 bases). CDR1 and CDR2 from the germline V gene are KGHDR and SFDVKD. There are 17 residues in the CDR3. CDR3 protein: CATSDTGSGATNEKLLF. CDR3 bases: TGTGCCACCAGTGATACCGGCTCAGGGGCAACTAATGAAAAACTGCTTTTT.

The chain couples TRBV5-8 to TRBJ1-1, with D possibly TRBD1 on 5 matching bases. V lost 7 bases, J lost 3 bases, and 13 bases lay in between. The germline CDR1 and CDR2 sequences are SGHTS and YDEGEE. The CDR3 loop spans 13 amino acids. DNA for the CDR3: TGTGCCAGCGGCAGGACACAGGACACTGAAGCTTTCTTT. The encoded protein is CASGRTQDTEAFF.

This clonotype has at least ten counts. This chain joins TRBV27 and TRBJ2-1; D unresolved. V gave up 6 bases and J gave up 0 bases, with 9 bases separating them. CDR1 is MNHEY and CDR2 is SMNVEV in the germline V gene (reference sequence). The CDR3 is 14 residues long. The CDR3 loop is CASSPISSYNEQFF. Written as DNA, the CDR3 is TGTGCCAGCAGCCCAATCAGCTCCTACAATGAGCAGTTCTTC.

The V gene is TRBV12-3 or TRBV12-4, the J gene TRBJ1-6; no clear D. Trimming removed 5 bases at V and 7 bases at J, with 12 bases between. The CDR3 is 14 amino acids. The CDR3 here is CASSPGLGNSPLHF. For the CDR3, the DNA is TGTGCCAGCAGTCCCGGGTTGGGGAATTCACCCCTCCACTTT.

This clonotype was found many times. The chain uses TRBV5-1 and TRBJ1-2; 9 nucleotides line up with TRBD1. Germline CDR1 is SGHRS and CDR2 is YFSETQ. Germline trimming cut 4 bases from V and 6 bases from J; bases unmatched to any gene: 10. This CDR3 has 15 residues. The CDR3, as DNA: TGCGCCAGCAGCCCAGGGACAGGGACATGGGATGGCTACACCTTC. It codes for CASSPGTGTWDGYTF.

The chain is built from TRBV2 and TRBJ2-3; D unclear. Germline lookup yields CDR1 SNHLY and CDR2 FYNNEI. This CDR3 is 11 amino acids long. V lost 2 bases to trimming and J lost 6 bases, with 3 bases between them. CDR3: CASSERDTQYF. The CDR3 bases are TGTGCCAGCAGTGAACGGGATACGCAGTATTTT. The full variable domain, in which reference TRBV2 and TRBJ2-3 provide the parts outside the CDR3, is EPEVTQTPSHQVTQMGQEVILRCVPISNHLYFYWYRQILGQKVEFLVSFYNNEISEKSEIFDDQFSVERPDGSNFTLKIRSTKLEDSAMYFCASSERDTQYFGPGTRLTVL.

The genes are TRBV6-1 and TRBJ2-3; D possibly corresponds to TRBD1 (6 bases). Trimming cost V 8 bases and J 2 bases, with 14 bases left between them. The CDR3 spans 14 residues. Germline V gene data show CDR1 as MNHNS and CDR2 as SASEGT. In nucleotides, the CDR3 is TGTGCCAGCCACCGAGACAGGACCACAGATACGCAGTATTTT. It yields the protein CASHRDRTTDTQYF.

The table lists this clonotype with a few counts. The chain combines TRBV9 with TRBJ1-1, with D unresolved. CDR1 and CDR2 (germline): SGDLS, YYNGEE. V lost 0 bases and J 7 bases, leaving 4 bases between the germline ends. This CDR3 contains 11 residues. The CDR3 here is CASSVGGEAFF. CDR3 nucleotides: TGTGCCAGCAGCGTAGGAGGTGAAGCTTTCTTT.

A word on this clonotype: Since a much larger clone is just one base distant, this may be a read error. This chain joins TRBV3-1 and TRBJ1-2, with no clear D. Per the germline V gene, CDR1 is LGHDT and CDR2 is YNNKEL (reference sequence). CDR3 size: 15 residues. V was shortened by 4 bases and J by 4 bases, with 16 bases between the two germline ends. CDR3 sequence: CASSPKTCRGYGYTF. The CDR3, as DNA: TGTGCCAGCAGCCCGAAGACATGCCGAGGCTATGGCTACACCTTC.

The V gene is TRBV20-1, the J gene TRBJ2-7; TRBD2 matches at 9 bases. V shed 0 bases and J 1 base; nucleotides not matched to a gene: 4. This CDR3 is built from 15 residues. Germline V lookup: CDR1 DFQATT, CDR2 SNEGSKA (reference sequence). The CDR3 is CSARDPSGRSYEQYF. The DNA of the CDR3 is TGCAGTGCTAGAGATCCCAGCGGGAGGTCCTACGAGCAGTACTTC.

V usage is TRBV19 and J usage is TRBJ2-3; D is possibly TRBD2 (6 bases). The CDR3 is 15 amino acids. Deletions cut 1 base from V and 5 bases from J, with 13 bases between. Germline V gene lookup returns CDR1 LNHDA and CDR2 SQIVND (reference sequence). CDR3 sequence reads: CASSIVGDSGDTQYF. CDR3 in DNA: TGTGCCAGTAGTATAGTAGGGGACTCTGGAGATACGCAGTATTTT.

Ten or more counts support this clonotype. The V gene is TRBV2, the J gene TRBJ2-2; D is possibly TRBD2 (6 bases). The germline V and J ends were trimmed by 10 bases and 0 bases, with 12 bases remaining between them. This CDR3 is built from 14 residues. The germline V gene encodes CDR1 SNHLY and CDR2 FYNNEI. The DNA of the CDR3 is TGTGCCACCGGGGGACCGTCGAACACCGGGGAGCTGTTTTTT. Its protein product is CATGGPSNTGELFF.

This clonotype was seen many times. The J gene is TRBJ1-1, the V gene TRBV12-3 or TRBV12-4; TRBD1 matches 7 bases. This CDR3 has 16 amino acids. V shed 5 bases and J 1 base; nucleotides not matched to a gene: 10. The CDR3: CASSPRGQTGNTEAFF. CDR3 coding DNA: TGTGCCAGCAGTCCCCGGGGACAGACGGGGAACACTGAAGCTTTCTTT.

Concerning this clonotype itself: Sequence at one end of the junction differs from germline and may be a read error. The chain joins TRBV12-3 or TRBV12-4 to TRBJ2-1, with 9 bases identical to TRBD2. The CDR3 has 16 amino acids. CDR3 loop: CASSLAGPQKPNEQFF. The CDR3 DNA follows: TGTGCCAGCAGTCTAGCGGGACCCCAAAAACCCAATGAGCAGTTCTTC.

This clonotype has a handful of counts. The J gene is TRBJ2-5, the V gene TRBV19, with D tentatively TRBD2 (6 bases). Germline values: CDR1 LNHDA, CDR2 SQIVND (reference sequence). This CDR3 comprises 15 residues. V was pared by 3 bases and J by 2 bases, with 13 bases between. The CDR3 DNA is TGTGCCAGTAGTATGACTAGGGCGACTCAAGAGACCCAGTACTTC. It codes for CASSMTRATQETQYF. Full variable domain (missing parts from reference TRBV19 and TRBJ2-5): DGGITQSPKYLFRKEGQNVTLSCEQNLNHDAMYWYRQDPGQGLRLIYYSQIVNDFQKGDIAEGYSVSREKKESFPLTVTSAQKNPTAFYLCASSMTRATQETQYFGPGTRLLVL.

This clonotype occurred many times. The rearrangement joins TRBV6-1 to TRBJ2-1; 12 bases fit TRBD2. Trimming at V came to 7 bases and at J to 8 bases, leaving 6 bases not matched to a gene. There are 14 residues in the CDR3. Germline assignment: CDR1 MNHNS and CDR2 SASEGT. Here the CDR3 DNA reads TGTGCCAGCAAGACTAGCGGGAGTCTTGATGAGCAGTTCTTC. It translates to CASKTSGSLDEQFF.

In this sample, this clonotype turned up many times. This rearrangement joins TRBV12-3 or TRBV12-4 to TRBJ1-5; D gene ambiguous. The CDR3 has 12 amino acids. Trimming pared 6 bases from V and 2 bases from J, leaving 5 bases between. CDR3 sequence reads: CASRGGNQPQHF. The DNA of the CDR3 is TGTGCCAGCAGGGGAGGCAATCAGCCCCAGCATTTT.

Concerning this clonotype itself: A much larger clonotype is one base distant, so this may be a read error. This chain uses TRBV12-3 or TRBV12-4 with TRBJ2-7, with D maybe TRBD1 (5 bases). The CDR3 length is 15 residues. The CDR3 loop reads CASSFPAGLRYERYF. Here the CDR3 DNA reads TGTGCCAGCAGTTTCCCGGCAGGGCTTCGCTACGAGCGGTACTTC.

V and J are TRBV27 and TRBJ2-3; a possible D gene is TRBD2 (5 bases). Germline V CDR1 and CDR2: MNHEY, SMNVEV (reference sequence). CDR3 size: 16 residues. The V and J ends lost 6 bases and 1 base respectively, with 17 bases between them. The CDR3: CASRSVLAGRTDTQYF. As DNA, the CDR3 is TGTGCCAGCAGAAGCGTTCTGGCGGGTCGCACAGATACGCAGTATTTT.

Turning to this clonotype: No DNA is shown, since the ends of the CDR3 on it are uncertain; the CDR3 is the one TCRdb lists. The genes are TRBV15 and TRBJ2-2; no check of the table's D call, TRBD2, against the DNA was made. The CDR3 region is 17 residues in length, termini included. The germline gives CDR1 LNHNV, CDR2 YYDKDF (reference sequence). The CDR3 loop reads CATSSHWRGGAPGSCFF.

This clonotype has only a few counts. This sequence joins TRBV29-1 and TRBJ2-2, with D unresolved. Germline V gene lookup returns CDR1 SQVTM and CDR2 ANQGSEA. V lost 7 bases and J 1 base, leaving 4 bases between the germline ends. The CDR3 is made up of 11 amino acids. The CDR3 DNA follows: TGCAGCGCTATGAACACCGGGGAGCTGTTTTTT. Its translation is CSAMNTGELFF.

This clonotype appeared many times. This sequence joins TRBV27 and TRBJ1-5; D uncertain. CDR3 length equals 16 residues. Germline assignment: CDR1 MNHEY and CDR2 SMNVEV (reference sequence). V was cut by 5 bases and J by 2 bases, with 16 bases left in between. The CDR3 coding sequence is TGTGCCAGCAGTACAAATACAGTGCCGGGCAATCAGCCCCAGCATTTT. This gives the protein CASSTNTVPGNQPQHF.